This T cell receptor beta chain was retrieved from a study of blood T cells in healthy people across ages. Next came a second PCR, run for about 7 to 12 cycles, which used a sample-barcoded 5' primer along with a J-beta primer mix. A single record per CDR3 protein comes from TCRdb applying MiXCR to the 5' RACE reads. This table holds some 1.4 million distinct CDR3 sequences, approximately 42% found once. The CDR3 loop spans 14 amino acids. Trimming shortened V by 6 bases and J by 2 bases, and 14 bases separated the two germline ends. Sequencing input: blood. This rearrangement joins TRBV12-3 or TRBV12-4 to TRBJ2-7, with a tentative D call TRBD2 (5 bases). This sequence was found in a woman aged 18 to 35 in good health. The CDR3, as DNA: TGTGCCAGCAGCCGAACACGGGGTCCCTACGAGCAGTACTTC. Encoded protein: CASSRTRGPYEQYF.